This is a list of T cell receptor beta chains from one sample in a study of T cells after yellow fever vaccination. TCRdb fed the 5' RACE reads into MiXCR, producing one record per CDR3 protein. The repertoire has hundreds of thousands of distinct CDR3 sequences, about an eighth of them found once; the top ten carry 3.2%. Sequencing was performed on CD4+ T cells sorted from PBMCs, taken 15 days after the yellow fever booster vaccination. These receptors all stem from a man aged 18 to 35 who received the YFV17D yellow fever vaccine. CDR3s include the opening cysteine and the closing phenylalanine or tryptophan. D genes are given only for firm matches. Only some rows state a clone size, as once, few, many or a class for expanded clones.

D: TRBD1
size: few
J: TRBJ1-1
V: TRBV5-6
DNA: TGTGCCAGCAGCTTGCAGGGGGGTGGTGAAGCTTTCTTT
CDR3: CASSLQGGGEAFF

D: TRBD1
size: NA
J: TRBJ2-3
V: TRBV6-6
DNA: TGTGCCAGCCGTCTCCGGGACAGGGTGGAAGATACGCAGTATTTT
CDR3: CASRLRDRVEDTQYF

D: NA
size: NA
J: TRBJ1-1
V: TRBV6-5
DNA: TGTGCCAGCAGTCAAGGGCCGGGGGCTTTCTTT
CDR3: CASSQGPGAFF

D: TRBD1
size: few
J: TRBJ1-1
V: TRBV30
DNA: TGTGCCTGGGGACAGGGATCGGGTGAAGCTTTCTTT
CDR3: CAWGQGSGEAFF

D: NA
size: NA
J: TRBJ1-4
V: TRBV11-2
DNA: TGTGCCAGCAGCTTTGGGACCCCTGGTGAAAAACTGTTTTTT
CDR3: CASSFGTPGEKLFF

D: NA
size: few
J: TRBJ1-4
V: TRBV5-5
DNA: TGTGCCAGCAACTTGAGGTCGCTCCCCGAAAAACTGTTTTTT
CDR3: CASNLRSLPEKLFF

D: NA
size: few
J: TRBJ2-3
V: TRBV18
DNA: TGTGCCAGCTCACCGCGTCAGGGGTCTAGCACAGATACGCAGTATTTT
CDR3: CASSPRQGSSTDTQYF

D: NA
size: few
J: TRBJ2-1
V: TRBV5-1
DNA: TGCGCCAGCAGCGGGGATCCGAACAATGAGCAGTTCTTC
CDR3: CASSGDPNNEQFF

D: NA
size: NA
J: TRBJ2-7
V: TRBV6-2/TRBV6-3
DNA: TGTGCCAGCAGTTACTCCACCGGGTTTTTGGGCTACGAGCAGTACTTC
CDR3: CASSYSTGFLGYEQYF

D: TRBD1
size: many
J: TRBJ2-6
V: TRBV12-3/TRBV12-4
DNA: TGTGCCAGCAGTTCGGGCCCGGGACAGGCTCTATCGGGTGCTTCTGGGGCCAACGTCCTGACTTTC
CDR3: CASSSGPGQALSGASGANVLTF

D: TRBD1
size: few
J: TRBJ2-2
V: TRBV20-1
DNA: TGCAGTGCTACCGACAGGGGCGCAGGGCTAGGGGAGCTGTTTTTT
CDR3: CSATDRGAGLGELFF

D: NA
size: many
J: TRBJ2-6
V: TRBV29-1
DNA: TGCAGCGTTACGGGGAATGGGGCCAACGTCCTGACTTTC
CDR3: CSVTGNGANVLTF

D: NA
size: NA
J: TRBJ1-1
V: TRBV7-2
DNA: TGTGCCAGCAGCCCTCTGGGTACGTACACTGAAGCTTTCTTT
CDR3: CASSPLGTYTEAFF

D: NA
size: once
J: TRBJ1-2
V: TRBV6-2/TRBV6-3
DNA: TGTGCCAGCAGTTACTCGAGGCGGAAGGGCACCTTC
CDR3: CASSYSRRKGTF

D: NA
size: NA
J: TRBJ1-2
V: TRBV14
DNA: TGTGCCAGCAGCCAAGTTTGGGGAGCTAACTATGGCTACACCTTC
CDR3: CASSQVWGANYGYTF

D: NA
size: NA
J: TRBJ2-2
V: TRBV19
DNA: TGTGCCAGTAGGCGGACGGTAGGGTTCACCGGGGAGCTGTTTTTT
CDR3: CASRRTVGFTGELFF

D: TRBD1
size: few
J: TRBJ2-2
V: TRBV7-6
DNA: TGTGCCAGCAGCTTATGGGACAGGGGGAACACCGGGGAGCTGTTTTTT
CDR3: CASSLWDRGNTGELFF

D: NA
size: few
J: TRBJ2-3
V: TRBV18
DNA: TGTGCCAGCTCTCGCACAGGGACGCTTGGCACAGATACGCAGTATTTT
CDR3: CASSRTGTLGTDTQYF

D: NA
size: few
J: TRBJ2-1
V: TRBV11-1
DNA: TGTGCCAGCAGCTCGTTTAGGGGGGGCGAGCAGTTCTTC
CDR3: CASSSFRGGEQFF

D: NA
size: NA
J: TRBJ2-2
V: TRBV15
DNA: TGTGCCACCAGCAGAGGACTACAGGGCGTTACGACCGGGGAGCTGTTTTTT
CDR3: CATSRGLQGVTTGELFF

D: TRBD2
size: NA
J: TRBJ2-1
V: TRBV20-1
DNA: TGCAGTGCCAGCGGGAGGGATGAGCAGTTCTTC
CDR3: CSASGRDEQFF

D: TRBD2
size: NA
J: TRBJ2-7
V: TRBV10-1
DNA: TGCGCCAGCAGTGAGTCACGGGGGGGCAGGCACTCTGGCGAGCAGTACTTC
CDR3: CASSESRGGRHSGEQYF

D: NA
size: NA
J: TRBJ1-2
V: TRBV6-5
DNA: TGTGCCAGCAGGACCCTGAAAACAATAGGCTACACCTTC
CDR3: CASRTLKTIGYTF

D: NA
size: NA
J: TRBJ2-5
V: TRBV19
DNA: TGTGCCACCTCGACAGGTGGGCCCTCCCAGTACTTC
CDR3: CATSTGGPSQYF

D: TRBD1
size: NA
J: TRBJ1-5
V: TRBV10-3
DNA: TGTGCCATCAGTACAGGGGATCAGCCCCAGCATTTT
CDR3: CAISTGDQPQHF

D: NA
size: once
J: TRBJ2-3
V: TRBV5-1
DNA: TGCGCCAGCAGCTTGGCCGCAAGGGGAGATACGCAGTATTTT
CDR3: CASSLAARGDTQYF

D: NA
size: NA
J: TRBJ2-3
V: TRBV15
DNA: TGTGCCACCAGCAGAGAGCTCACAGGATCAGATACGCAGTATTTT
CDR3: CATSRELTGSDTQYF

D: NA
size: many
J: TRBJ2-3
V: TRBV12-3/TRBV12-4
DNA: TGTGCCAGCAGTTTAATTTTTGGTACCGTAGCATCTAGCACAGATACGCAGTATTTT
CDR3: CASSLIFGTVASSTDTQYF

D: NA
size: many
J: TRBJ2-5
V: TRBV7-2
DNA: TGTGCCAGCAGCCCGAACACAGGGTCCCAAGAGACCCAGTACTTC
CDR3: CASSPNTGSQETQYF

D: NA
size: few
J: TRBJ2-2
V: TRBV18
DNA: TGTGCCAGCTCACCCACATCTGACGGGGAGCTGTTTTTT
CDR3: CASSPTSDGELFF

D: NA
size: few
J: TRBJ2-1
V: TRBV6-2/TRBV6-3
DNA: TGTGCCAGCAGACTCGCGGGGCGGAGCTCCTACAATGAGCAGTTCTTC
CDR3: CASRLAGRSSYNEQFF

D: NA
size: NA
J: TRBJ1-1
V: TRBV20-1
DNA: TGCAGTGCTAGAGATCGGGGGGGGAAAGCTTTCTTT
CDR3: CSARDRGGKAFF

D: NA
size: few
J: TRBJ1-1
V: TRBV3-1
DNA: TGTGCCAGCAGCCAGACTATGAACACTGAAGCTTTCTTT
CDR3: CASSQTMNTEAFF

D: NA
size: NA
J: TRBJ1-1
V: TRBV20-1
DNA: TGCAGTGCTAGAGATAGGGGTAGGATGACAACTGAAGCTTTCTTT
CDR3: CSARDRGRMTTEAFF

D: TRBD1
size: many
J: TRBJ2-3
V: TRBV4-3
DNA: TGCGCCAGCAGCTCCTTGGACAGGGAGACACGGACGCAGTATTTT
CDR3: CASSSLDRETRTQYF

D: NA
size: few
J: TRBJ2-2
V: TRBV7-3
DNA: TGTGCCAGCAGCCGGGAGAGTGACACCGAGACCGGGGAGCTGTTTTTT
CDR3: CASSRESDTETGELFF

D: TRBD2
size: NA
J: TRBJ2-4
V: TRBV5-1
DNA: TGCGCCAGCAGCTTTAGCGGGGGGCCAGAAAACATTCAGTACTTC
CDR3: CASSFSGGPENIQYF

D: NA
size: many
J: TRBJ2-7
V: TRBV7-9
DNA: TGTGCCAGCAGCTTAGTTGGGGGGAAGCAGTACTTC
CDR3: CASSLVGGKQYF

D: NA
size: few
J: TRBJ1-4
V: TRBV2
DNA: TGTGCCAGCGGGGCGCCTAATGAAAAACTGTTTTTT
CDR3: CASGAPNEKLFF

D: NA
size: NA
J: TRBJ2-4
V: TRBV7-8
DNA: TGTGCCAGCAGCAGATTACAGGGTAAAAACATTCAGTACTTC
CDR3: CASSRLQGKNIQYF

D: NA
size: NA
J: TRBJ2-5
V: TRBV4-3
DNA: TGCGCCAGCAGCCAAGATTTACGGGAGACCCAGTACTTC
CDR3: CASSQDLRETQYF

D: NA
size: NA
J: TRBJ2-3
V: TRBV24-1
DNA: TGTGCCACCAGTGATCCCTCCTCTAGCACAGATACGCAGTATTTT
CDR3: CATSDPSSSTDTQYF

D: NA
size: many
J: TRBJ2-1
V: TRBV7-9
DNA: TGTGCCAGCAGCCAAAAGTGGGACGCTGAGCAGTTCTTC
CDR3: CASSQKWDAEQFF

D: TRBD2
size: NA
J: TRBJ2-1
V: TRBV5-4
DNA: TGTGCCAGCAGCGCGGGGGGGGGCTCATGGGATGAGCAGTTCTTC
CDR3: CASSAGGGSWDEQFF

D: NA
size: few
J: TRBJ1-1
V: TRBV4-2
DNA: TGTGCCAGCAGCCGGCAGAACACTGAAGCTTTCTTT
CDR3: CASSRQNTEAFF

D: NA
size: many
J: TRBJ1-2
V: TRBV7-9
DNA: TGTGCCAGCAGCGTCGGGAGGCTTGAGGGCTACACCTTC
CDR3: CASSVGRLEGYTF

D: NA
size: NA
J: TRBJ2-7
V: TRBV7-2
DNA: TGTGCCAGCAGCTCCCGGACGGGGACCTACGAGCAGTACTTC
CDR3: CASSSRTGTYEQYF

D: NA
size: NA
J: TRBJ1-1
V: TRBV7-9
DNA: TGTGCCAGCAGCTTAGGGACACCAAACACTGAAGCTTTCTTT
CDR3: CASSLGTPNTEAFF

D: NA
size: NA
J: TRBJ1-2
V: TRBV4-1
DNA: TGCGCCAGCAGGCCCCTGGGAGTGGGATCTGGTGGCTACACCTTC
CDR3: CASRPLGVGSGGYTF

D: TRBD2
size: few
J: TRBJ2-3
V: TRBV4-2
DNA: TGTGCCAGCAGCACAACCCCTAGCGGGGGTAGCACAGATACGCAGTATTTT
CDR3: CASSTTPSGGSTDTQYF

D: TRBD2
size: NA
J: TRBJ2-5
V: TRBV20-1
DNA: TGCAGTGCTAGAGATGGTCTAGCGGGGACCTGGGGGACCCAGTACTTC
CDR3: CSARDGLAGTWGTQYF

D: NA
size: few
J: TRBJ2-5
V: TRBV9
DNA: TGTGCCAGCAGCGTAGGACGGACTGTCCAAGAGACCCAGTACTTC
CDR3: CASSVGRTVQETQYF

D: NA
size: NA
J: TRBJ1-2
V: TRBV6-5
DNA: TGTGCCAGCAGTTACTCTCCCGGGAATAACTATGGCTACACCTTC
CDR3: CASSYSPGNNYGYTF

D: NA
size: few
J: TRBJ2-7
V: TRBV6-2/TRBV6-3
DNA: TGTGCCAGCAGGCACGCTTCCTACGAGCAGTACTTC
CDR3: CASRHASYEQYF

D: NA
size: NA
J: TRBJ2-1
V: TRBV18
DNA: TGTGCCAGCTCACCACAACAGGGCCGGGATGAGCAGTTCTTC
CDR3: CASSPQQGRDEQFF

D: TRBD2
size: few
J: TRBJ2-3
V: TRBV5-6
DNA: TGTGCCAGCAGCTTCCGAGTCGCGGGGGATACAGATACGCAGTATTTT
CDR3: CASSFRVAGDTDTQYF